This TCR beta chain was captured in a study of blood T cell repertoires in COVID-19. Study background: COVID-19 samples, acute and convalescent, were from the United States, Italy and Spain. Sources were T cells, B-cell-depleted T cells, or PBMCs; the material itself was cDNA or gDNA.

The repertoire was sequenced with immunoSEQ multiplex PCR; TCRdb's copy has only in-frame clones and lacks some. The table shows some 78,000 clones, with approximately 86% occurring only once. Trimming took 6 bases from V and 5 from J; bases not matched to a gene: 5. The germline CDR1 and CDR2 sequences are MDHEN and SYDVKM. There are 15 residues in the CDR3. This TCR was recovered from a man aged 45-60 years with active or convalescent COVID-19. V and J are TRBV28 and TRBJ1-4, with 11 bases that match TRBD1. The material sequenced was peripheral blood. In DNA form, the CDR3 reads TGTGCCAGCAGACCCGGGACAGGGGGGAATGAAAAACTGTTTTTT. Encoded protein: CASRPGTGGNEKLFF.